A single sample is the source of the 22 T cell receptor beta chains below, sequenced in a study of tumor-infiltrating lymphocytes in primary liver carcinoma. Starting from approximately 0.45 ug of total RNA, TCR beta cDNA was produced with a primer in the constant region. Three nested multiplex PCR rounds, a slightly modified ARM-PCR, produced the libraries for TCR beta. PCR rounds one and two used TRBV1-TRBV30 forward primers with a C-beta reverse primer for about 11 cycles each. TCRdb re-called the multiplex PCR reads through MiXCR, storing one row per CDR3 protein. The sample includes tens of thousands of distinct CDR3 sequences, over 65% of them seen just once. Co-extracting RNA and DNA was done with about 20-33 mg of unsorted bulk tissue as input. The material sequenced was liver tumor tissue from sampling region 1. As for subset: tumor region T1, superior pole. The source is a man aged 35 to 55 with primary liver carcinoma and hepatitis B virus infection.

V usage is TRBV11-2 and J usage is TRBJ2-7, with 12 bases matching TRBD1. The CDR3 is 15 residues long. Germline V gene sequence: CDR1 SGHAT, CDR2 FQNNGV. The CDR3 protein is CSNSLAPGQGAVQYF. The CDR3 DNA reads as TGTTCTAACAGCTTAGCTCCGGGACAGGGGGCGGTGCAATACTTC.

Comment on this clonotype: At one boundary the junction diverges from the germline segment, which might be a read error. The CDR3 DNA reads TGTGCCAGCAGTTCAGGGAGAGGGGAGACCCTGTACTTT. Protein product: CASSSGRGETLYF. The chain has TRBV6-5 and TRBJ2-5; the D gene could be TRBD1 or TRBD2 (5 bases each). The CDR3 is 13 amino acids. Germline V lookup: CDR1 MNHEY, CDR2 SVGAGI.

In the case of this clonotype: A junction end diverges from the germline sequence, so it may reflect a read error. The chain uses TRBV7-8 and TRBJ1-2; 8 bases agree with TRBD1. The CDR3 extends over 15 amino acids. Per the germline V gene, CDR1 is SGHVS and CDR2 is FQNEAQ. The CDR3 reads CASSLARAGGGGHTF. CDR3 nucleotide sequence: TGTGCCAGTAGCTTAGCGCGAGCAGGGGGCGGAGGCCACACCTTC.

This clonotype has only a few counts. Just one base apart from a much larger clone, this may be a read error. This chain connects TRBV7-9 to TRBJ2-3; D is possibly TRBD2 (5 bases). The ends were cut back, 6 bases at V and 4 bases at J, with 14 bases in the middle. The CDR3 has 14 residues. The germline gives CDR1 SEHNR, CDR2 FQNEAQ (reference sequence). CDR3 bases: TGTGCCAGCAGTTCTGGACTTTTCCCAGATACGCAGTATTTT. It is translated as CASSSGLFPDTQYF.

Comment on this clonotype: Its ends do not fully match the called genes, so a read error is possible. This chain uses TRBV11-2 with TRBJ2-1; 8 nucleotides line up with TRBD2. CDR3 size: 15 residues. Per germline, CDR1 SGHAT and CDR2 FQNNGV. CDR3 bases: TGTGCCAGCAGCCCCCAGCGGGAGAGAATGGGTGAGCGGTTCTTC. Amino acids: CASSPQRERMGERFF.

A word on this clonotype: This may be a read error, as it is one base from a much larger clone. The chain uses TRBV11-2 and TRBJ1-2; the match to TRBD1 covers 8 bases. CDR1 is SGHAT and CDR2 is FQNNGV in the germline V gene. The CDR3 has 14 amino acids. The CDR3 DNA reads TGTACCAGCAGCCCAGCCGACAGGGGCTATGGCTACACCTTC. It is translated as CTSSPADRGYGYTF.

Concerning this clonotype itself: Compared with germline, one end of the junction differs, possibly owing to a read error. The V and J genes are TRBV7-8 and TRBJ2-7; D is possibly TRBD1 or TRBD2 (5 bases each). This CDR3 has 13 amino acids. CDR1 and CDR2 (germline): SGHVS, FQNEAQ. The CDR3, as DNA: TGTGTCAGCAGCTTGGGCCTGGTGGGGGAGCAGTACTTT. This gives the protein CVSSLGLVGEQYF.

This clonotype was detected once. As the CDR3 is not closed by the conserved phenylalanine or tryptophan, this likely results from a read error. The DNA is omitted, as the CDR3 cannot be located on it reliably, and the CDR3 follows TCRdb's listing. The rearrangement links TRBV11-3 to TRBJ2-1; whether TRBD2, the table's D call, matches the DNA was not checked. Germline CDR1 reads SGHNT; CDR2 reads YENEEA. The CDR3 is made up of 14 amino acids, end residues included. CDR3 loop: CTSSLASGDNERFY.

This clonotype was observed at least ten times. V and J are TRBV7-2 and TRBJ2-1, with TRBD2 matching over 15 bases. This CDR3 contains 14 residues. The germline V gene encodes CDR1 SGHTA and CDR2 FQGNSA. J was trimmed by 10 bases and V by 5 bases; bases with no gene match: 3. The CDR3 DNA is TGTGCCAGCAGCACCGGACTAGCGGGAGGGGAGCAGTTCTTC. Encoded protein: CASSTGLAGGEQFF.

Comment on this clonotype: One end of the junction is discordant with germline, which a read error may explain. The genes are TRBV25-1 and TRBJ2-2, with D possibly being TRBD1 (6 bases). This CDR3 is built from 11 residues. CDR1 is MGHDK, CDR2 SYGVNS, per germline. CDR3 residues: CACRGAGELFF. The CDR3 DNA sequence: TGTGCCTGCAGGGGCGCCGGGGAGCTGTTTTTT. The variable domain in full, with the rest retrieved from reference TRBV25-1 and TRBJ2-2, is EADIYQTPRYLVIGTGKKITLECSQTMGHDKMYWYQQDPGMELHLIHYSYGVNSTEKGDLSSESTVSRIRTEHFPLTLESARPSHTSQYLCACRGAGELFFGEGSRLTVL.

On this clonotype itself: This sequence may be a read error, since a much larger clone differs from it by one base. The chain carries TRBV9 and TRBJ2-2, with TRBD1 identical over 7 bases. Germline-derived CDR1 and CDR2 are SGDLS and YYNGEE. The V and J ends lost 0 bases and 4 bases, in that order; junction bases with no gene match: 6. The CDR3 contains 16 residues. The chain's CDR3 is CASSVGQGESTGELFF. The CDR3, as DNA: TGTGCCAGCAGCGTAGGGCAGGGGGAGAGCACCGGGGAGCTGTTTTTT.

This clonotype is classed as medium-sized. V usage is TRBV10-3 and J usage is TRBJ2-1; D might be TRBD1 or TRBD2, each matching 6 bases. Germline CDR1 and CDR2: ENHRY and SYGVKD. The CDR3 loop spans 23 amino acids. Trimming took 5 bases from V and 2 from J, leaving 37 bases between them. CDR3 protein: CAISFLPSPDSMSGGAAYNEQFF. The CDR3, as DNA: TGTGCCATCAGTTTTCTACCTTCTCCGGACAGTATGAGCGGCGGGGCGGCCTACAATGAGCAGTTCTTC.

This clonotype was recorded a few times. One end of the junction does not line up with germline, which may come from a read error. The V gene is TRBV5-1, the J gene TRBJ2-7; 8 bases match TRBD1. Germline V gene data show CDR1 as SGHRS and CDR2 as YFSETQ. CDR3 size: 14 residues. CDR3 coding DNA: TGCACCAGCAGCTTGGACAGGGTGGTCCGAGAGCAGTACTTT. It specifies CTSSLDRVVREQYF. Supplemented by reference TRBV5-1 and TRBJ2-7, the full variable domain reads KAGVTQTPRYLIKTRGQQVTLSCSPISGHRSVSWYQQTPGQGLQFLFEYFSETQRNKGNFPGRFSGRQFSNSRSEMNVSTLELGDSALYLCTSSLDRVVREQYFGPGTRLTVT.

The J gene is TRBJ2-3, the V gene TRBV6-6; a possible D gene is TRBD2 (6 bases). This CDR3 is 15 amino acids long. Trimming cost V 8 bases and J 11 bases, with 26 bases left between them. The germline gives CDR1 MNHNY, CDR2 SVGAGI (reference sequence). The CDR3 bases are TGTGCCAGCTGCCACGGGACTTACGTCCCAGGTATGCAGTATTTT. It is translated as CASCHGTYVPGMQYF.

As regards this clonotype: The junction does not match germline at one end; this may be a read error. The chain carries TRBV11-2 and TRBJ2-3, with D unresolved. The germline gives CDR1 SGHAT, CDR2 FQNNGV. This CDR3 spans 13 amino acids. The CDR3 DNA reads TGTGCCAGCAGCCTGGTTAGCACAGATGCGCAGTATTTT. It translates to CASSLVSTDAQYF.

Turning to this clonotype: The junction shows a germline mismatch at one end, possibly a read error. The rearrangement uses TRBV5-5 and TRBJ2-2; TRBD2 might be the D (5 bases). This CDR3 contains 14 residues. Germline V gene sequence: CDR1 SGHKS, CDR2 YYEKEE (reference sequence). The CDR3 reads CASSLEAGAEELFF. The CDR3 DNA follows: TGTGCCAGTAGCTTGGAGGCGGGTGCCGAGGAGCTGTTTTTT.

V and J are TRBV7-9 and TRBJ1-2, with D unclear. CDR3 length equals 16 residues. Germline lookup yields CDR1 SEHNR and CDR2 FQNEAQ (reference sequence). CDR3 amino acids: CTSSPESRLSQYGYTF. The CDR3 DNA is TGTACAAGCAGCCCCGAGAGCAGGCTGTCCCAGTATGGCTACACCTTC.

In nucleotides, the CDR3 is TGTGTCACCAGCTTAGATGGGCGATTCAGCGGGACCCTTTACCATGAGCAGTTCTTC. It yields the protein CVTSLDGRFSGTLYHEQFF. The V call is TRBV11-2, the J call TRBJ2-1; 7 bases align to TRBD2. Germline V gives CDR1 SGHAT, CDR2 FQNNGV. This CDR3 comprises 19 residues.

On this clonotype itself: The junction does not match germline at one end; this may be a read error. The gene calls are TRBV10-3 and TRBJ1-1; no clear D. Germline V gene sequence: CDR1 ENHRY, CDR2 SYGVKD. CDR3 size: 15 residues. The CDR3 sequence is CAINESRDIDTEAFF. CDR3 nucleotide sequence: TGTGCCATCAATGAGTCTCGGGATATCGACACTGAAGCTTTCTTT.

This clonotype was seen repeatedly, ten times or more. The chain couples TRBV28 to TRBJ1-3; 7 bases align to TRBD1. There are 13 residues in the CDR3. CDR1 is MDHEN, CDR2 SYDVKM, per germline. Germline trimming cut 8 bases from V and 8 bases from J; bases unmatched to any gene: 9. The CDR3 reads CASRDSLVHTIYF. CDR3 in DNA: TGTGCCAGCCGGGACAGCCTCGTCCACACCATATATTTT.

Comments on this clonotype: A read error may produce the germline difference seen at one junction end. This chain connects TRBV6-5 to TRBJ1-6; D is possibly TRBD1 (5 bases). Germline V CDR1 and CDR2: MNHEY, SVGAGI. CDR3 length equals 13 residues. CDR3 DNA sequence: TGTGCCAGCAGTCCCGGGGCCTATTCACCCTTCCACTTT. Protein sequence: CASSPGAYSPFHF.

Details on this clonotype: An end of the junction does not agree with germline; a read error may underlie this. The genes are TRBV4-2 and TRBJ2-7; no clear D gene. The CDR3 extends over 12 amino acids. Germline V gene data show CDR1 as LGHNA and CDR2 as YNFKEQ. CDR3 residues: CTSSQGVNEHYF. CDR3 bases: TGTACCAGTAGCCAAGGTGTGAACGAGCATTACTTC.